This entry features one T cell receptor beta chain sequence. Its antigen is unknown. These data are taken from a study of monozygotic twins with inflammatory bowel disease. T cells were not sorted, and total RNA was isolated straight from whole blood. Germline values: CDR1 SNHLY, CDR2 FYNNEI. CDR3 length: 13 residues. Whole-study results and caveats: The authors note that differing immunosuppressive treatments may have added variability to patient repertoires.

Total RNA, at approximately 4,000 ng, went into every TCR library. TCRalpha along with TCRbeta cDNA was subjected to two nested PCRs lasting about 15 and 9 cycles. TCRdb processed the 5' RACE reads again and assigns one entry to each CDR3 protein, with no DNA. The sample table sets out fewer than 200,000 distinct CDR3 sequences. The chain employs TRBV2 and TRBJ1-2. This TCR was recovered from a human donor with ulcerative colitis or Crohn's disease, or a healthy co-twin of an affected twin (not recorded which). The material sequenced was blood. CDR3 protein: CASMHQLLDGYTF.